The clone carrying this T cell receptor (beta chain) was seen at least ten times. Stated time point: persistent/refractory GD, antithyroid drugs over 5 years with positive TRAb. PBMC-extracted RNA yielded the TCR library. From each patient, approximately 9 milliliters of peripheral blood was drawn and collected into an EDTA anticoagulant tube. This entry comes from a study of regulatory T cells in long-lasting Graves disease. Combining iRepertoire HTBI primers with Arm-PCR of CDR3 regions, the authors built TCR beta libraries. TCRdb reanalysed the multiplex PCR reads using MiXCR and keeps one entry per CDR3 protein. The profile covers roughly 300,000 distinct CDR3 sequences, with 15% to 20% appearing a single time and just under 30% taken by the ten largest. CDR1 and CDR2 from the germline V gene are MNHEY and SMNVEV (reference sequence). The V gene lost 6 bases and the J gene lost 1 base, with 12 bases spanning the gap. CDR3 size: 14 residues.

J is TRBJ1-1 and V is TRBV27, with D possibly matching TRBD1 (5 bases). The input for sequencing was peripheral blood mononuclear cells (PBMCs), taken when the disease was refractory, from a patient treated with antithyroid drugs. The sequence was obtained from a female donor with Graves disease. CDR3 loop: CASSLRGGNTEAFF. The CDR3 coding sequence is TGTGCCAGCAGCTTGCGGGGCGGGAACACTGAAGCTTTCTTT.